The present T cell receptor beta chain was sequenced within a study of blood T cell repertoires in COVID-19. In the original workflow: Using reference gene primer amplification, nucleated cell counts were estimated. Method: immunoSEQ multiplex PCR; TCRdb's copy keeps in-frame clones and lacks some. D and trimming were read from the DNA, whereas the V and J calls and clone size are those reported in that table. The sample lists approximately 74,000 clones; roughly four fifths were seen once. This TCR derives from an older man with acute or convalescent COVID-19. Sequenced input: peripheral blood.

CDR3 DNA: TGTGCCAGCAGTGTGAGCCGGGGACTAGCGGGGGAGACCCAGTACTTC. Its translation: CASSVSRGLAGETQYF. The chain has TRBV2 and TRBJ2-5; 13 bases line up with TRBD2. The CDR3 sequence is 16 residues long. The germline V gene encodes CDR1 SNHLY and CDR2 FYNNEI. The J segment lost 5 bases and the V segment lost 4 bases, leaving 7 bases of the junction unmatched.